A single sample gave rise to the 25 T cell receptor beta chains below, sequenced in a study of type 1 regulatory T cells. For these receptors, no antigen is known. TCRdb analysed the reads with MiXCR anew, one entry per CDR3 protein. This table holds roughly 67,000 distinct CDR3 sequences, nearly 65% found once. The sequencing sample was made of cultured T cells, either the whole culture or a sorted T cell fraction (not recorded which). Subset described: Tr1-enriched cell product generated in vitro against host alloantigens. Source of these receptors: a human donor in good health.

The CDR3 protein is CSVISGTSGNIQETQYF. CDR3 DNA: TGCAGCGTGATTTCCGGGACTAGCGGAAACATCCAAGAGACCCAGTACTTC. V is TRBV29-1 and J is TRBJ2-5, with 11 bases lining up with TRBD2. From germline, CDR1 is SQVTM and CDR2 ANQGSEA. V dropped 6 bases and J dropped 1; count of bases not matched to a gene: 13. This CDR3 contains 17 residues.

V usage is TRBV20-1 and J usage is TRBJ2-2; TRBD2 aligns across 8 bases. Losses at the gene ends were 3 bases for V and 4 bases for J; bases not matched to a gene: 7. Germline V gives CDR1 DFQATT, CDR2 SNEGSKA (reference sequence). The CDR3 spans 15 residues. The CDR3, as DNA: TGCAGTGCTAGTCTTAAAACTAGCGGCACCGGGGAGCTGTTTTTT. This translates into CSASLKTSGTGELFF.

The chain carries TRBV27 and TRBJ2-7, with 9 bases fitting TRBD1. The germline gives CDR1 MNHEY, CDR2 SMNVEV (reference sequence). The CDR3 spans 14 residues. With 5 bases clipped from V and 2 bases from J, the junction kept 4 bases outside the gene matches. The CDR3 is CASSPRDRAYEQYF. The DNA for the CDR3 is TGTGCCAGCAGTCCGCGGGACAGGGCCTACGAGCAGTACTTC.

This rearrangement joins TRBV29-1 to TRBJ1-3, with D maybe TRBD1 (6 bases). The CDR3 covers 14 residues. Germline values: CDR1 SQVTM, CDR2 ANQGSEA. V was pared by 4 bases and J by 0 bases, with 10 bases between. The chain's CDR3 is CSVVDRSSGNTIYF. In DNA, the CDR3 is TGCAGCGTTGTGGACAGAAGCTCTGGAAACACCATATATTTT.

V usage is TRBV2 and J usage is TRBJ2-2; D may correspond to TRBD1 or TRBD2 (6 bases each). The CDR3 has 15 amino acids. Trimming pared 4 bases from V and 2 bases from J, leaving 11 bases between. The germline gives CDR1 SNHLY, CDR2 FYNNEI. In nucleotides, the CDR3 is TGTGCCAGCAGTGGGAGGGGGATCAACACCGGGGAGCTGTTTTTT. Protein product: CASSGRGINTGELFF.

V usage is TRBV4-1 and J usage is TRBJ2-1; D perhaps matches TRBD2 (5 bases). Germline V gene sequence: CDR1 MGHRA, CDR2 YSYEKL. The CDR3 is 15 amino acids. V was shortened by 5 bases and J by 0 bases, with 11 bases between the two germline ends. The CDR3 nucleotides are TGCGCCAGCAGCAAGGTAAGCGGCTCCTACAATGAGCAGTTCTTC. As protein: CASSKVSGSYNEQFF.

The table lists this clonotype with a count of one. This chain joins TRBV20-1 and TRBJ2-1, with TRBD2 matching over 12 bases. The CDR3 spans 17 residues. CDR1 and CDR2 from the germline V gene are DFQATT and SNEGSKA (reference sequence). The junction had 4 bases not matched to a gene; V was cut back by 1 base and J by 0 bases. CDR3 in DNA: TGCAGTGCTAGAGGACTAGCGGGAGACGACTCCTACAATGAGCAGTTCTTC. This gives the protein CSARGLAGDDSYNEQFF.

The chain couples TRBV2 to TRBJ2-7; D may match TRBD1 or TRBD2 (6 bases each). This CDR3 contains 14 residues. Trimming stripped 7 bases from V and 2 bases from J, with 15 bases between. Per the germline V gene, CDR1 is SNHLY and CDR2 is FYNNEI. The CDR3 nucleotides read TGTGCCAGCACGATAAAGGGGGGTGCCTACGAGCAGTACTTC. Protein sequence: CASTIKGGAYEQYF.

The chain has TRBV5-1 and TRBJ2-1, with 11 bases identical to TRBD2. Germline V lookup: CDR1 SGHRS, CDR2 YFSETQ. V was clipped by 4 bases and J by 7 bases; unmatched bases: 7. The CDR3 length is 15 residues. The CDR3 spells CASSILAGVGNEQFF. CDR3 bases: TGCGCCAGCAGCATACTAGCGGGAGTGGGGAATGAGCAGTTCTTC.

This chain links TRBV15 with TRBJ2-3, with D unclear. The CDR3 is made up of 18 amino acids. Trimming cost V 0 bases and J 0 bases, with 16 bases left between them. The germline V gene has CDR1 LNHNV and CDR2 YYDKDF (reference sequence). The CDR3 sequence: CATSRDLGSASSTDTQYF. DNA for the CDR3: TGTGCCACCAGCAGAGATCTGGGAAGCGCAAGCAGCACAGATACGCAGTATTTT.

In this sample, this clonotype turned up a few times. The gene calls are TRBV9 and TRBJ2-2; D uncertain. The germline V and J ends were trimmed by 4 bases and 4 bases, with 14 bases remaining between them. This CDR3 spans 15 amino acids. Germline V gives CDR1 SGDLS, CDR2 YYNGEE. CDR3 DNA: TGTGCCAGCAGCTACGGTAGGGCTGGCACCGGGGAGCTGTTTTTT. Protein: CASSYGRAGTGELFF.

CDR3 loop: CASSPGLVATTDTQYF. The CDR3 DNA reads TGCGCCAGCAGCCCGGGACTAGTGGCGACCACAGATACGCAGTATTTT. The chain has TRBV5-1 and TRBJ2-3, with TRBD2 matching over 8 bases. V lost 4 bases and J lost 2; bases outside the gene matches: 9. Germline-derived CDR1 and CDR2 are SGHRS and YFSETQ. The CDR3 is 16 residues long. Using reference TRBV5-1 and TRBJ2-3 for the parts outside the CDR3, the full variable domain is KAGVTQTPRYLIKTRGQQVTLSCSPISGHRSVSWYQQTPGQGLQFLFEYFSETQRNKGNFPGRFSGRQFSNSRSEMNVSTLELGDSALYLCASSPGLVATTDTQYFGPGTRLTVL.

The genes are TRBV20-1 and TRBJ2-7; D remains unclear. V shed 0 bases and J shed 5 bases, with 11 bases lying between them. CDR3 size: 13 residues. Germline lookup yields CDR1 DFQATT and CDR2 SNEGSKA (reference sequence). In DNA form, the CDR3 reads TGCAGTGCTAGAGACCCGGGCCGGGACGAGCAGTACTTC. This encodes CSARDPGRDEQYF.

The J gene is TRBJ2-2, the V gene TRBV7-3, with a weak D call TRBD2 (5 bases). Trimming took 2 bases from V and 0 from J, leaving 10 bases between them. The V gene's germline CDR1 is SGHTA and CDR2 FQGTGA. The CDR3 runs 16 residues. The CDR3 protein is CASSLGIGANTGELFF. The CDR3 nucleotides read TGTGCCAGCAGCTTAGGGATCGGGGCGAACACCGGGGAGCTGTTTTTT.

The rearrangement uses TRBV25-1 and TRBJ1-2; perhaps TRBD1 as D (5 bases). This CDR3 is 13 amino acids long. V lost 2 bases and J lost 8, with 12 bases in between. CDR1 MGHDK and CDR2 SYGVNS come from the germline V gene. The CDR3 spells CASSERAGEGYTF. The CDR3, as DNA: TGTGCCAGCAGTGAAAGGGCGGGGGAAGGCTACACCTTC.

CDR3 nucleotides: TGCGCCAGCTCAGGACAGGCGAGTCAGCCCCAGCATTTT. It translates to CASSGQASQPQHF. This sequence joins TRBV10-1 and TRBJ1-5; 7 nucleotides align to TRBD1. Germline V gene lookup returns CDR1 WNHNN and CDR2 SYGVQD (reference sequence). Trimming at V came to 8 bases and at J to 6 bases, leaving 7 bases not matched to a gene. The CDR3 sequence is 13 residues long.

The chain couples TRBV10-2 to TRBJ2-3, with TRBD2 as a possible D gene (5 bases). The CDR3 runs to 14 residues. Germline V CDR1 and CDR2: WSHSY, SAAADI. Deletions cut 5 bases from V and 4 bases from J, with 13 bases between. DNA of the CDR3: TGCGCCAGCAGTACTAGTAACAGAGCAGATACGCAGTATTTT. Translating it yields CASSTSNRADTQYF.

Concerning this clonotype: A much larger clonotype is one base distant, so this may be a read error. The gene calls are TRBV7-2 and TRBJ2-1; 7 bases map to TRBD2. CDR3 length: 15 amino acids. Germline CDR1 and CDR2: SGHTA and FQGNSA. For the CDR3, the DNA is TGTGTCAGCAGCTTAGAGGCGGGAGTAAGGAATGAGCAGTTCTTC. Its translation: CVSSLEAGVRNEQFF.

This clonotype was counted between two and nine times. This chain's CDR3 is CATSDQQGTFTEQFF. CDR3 bases: TGTGCCACCAGTGACCAACAGGGGACGTTTACTGAGCAGTTCTTC. This chain joins TRBV24-1 and TRBJ2-1, with TRBD1 identical over 7 bases. The V and J ends lost 4 bases and 9 bases, in that order; junction bases with no gene match: 11. The CDR3 extends over 15 amino acids. CDR1 is KGHDR and CDR2 is SFDVKD in the germline V gene.

This clonotype has only a few counts. The V and J genes are TRBV6-6 and TRBJ2-3; 14 nucleotides align to TRBD2. Germline V CDR1 and CDR2: MNHNY, SVGAGI (reference sequence). There are 19 residues in the CDR3. The V segment lost 8 bases and the J segment 0 bases; nucleotides outside the gene matches: 13. In nucleotides, the CDR3 is TGTGCCAGCGGGGAGACTAGCGGGAGGGCCCGTGCTAGCACAGATACGCAGTATTTT. Its translation is CASGETSGRARASTDTQYF.

The rearrangement links TRBV7-2 to TRBJ2-7; possible D gene TRBD2, 5 bases. Germline lookup yields CDR1 SGHTA and CDR2 FQGNSA. CDR3 size: 12 residues. Trimming cost V 4 bases and J 6 bases, with 10 bases left between them. For the CDR3, the DNA is TGTGCCAGCAGCTATCAGCGGTTCGAGCAGTACTTC. This codes for CASSYQRFEQYF.

The chain employs TRBV7-2 and TRBJ2-5; 10 nucleotides line up with TRBD2. The germline gives CDR1 SGHTA, CDR2 FQGNSA. The junction had 5 bases not matched to a gene; V was cut back by 5 bases and J by 2 bases. This CDR3 is 15 amino acids long. The CDR3 sequence: CASSPSGSRQETQYF. In DNA form, the CDR3 reads TGTGCCAGCAGCCCTAGCGGGAGCAGGCAAGAGACCCAGTACTTC.

This chain uses TRBV11-2 with TRBJ1-5; maybe TRBD1 (5 bases). Germline values: CDR1 SGHAT, CDR2 FQNNGV. The CDR3 consists of 13 residues. The V end was cut by 5 bases, the J end by 7 bases, with 12 bases between. CDR3: CASSMGPAQPQHF. CDR3 nucleotide sequence: TGTGCCAGCAGCATGGGACCGGCCCAGCCCCAGCATTTT.

In this sample, this clonotype turned up once. Here the CDR3 DNA reads TGTGCCAGCAGGGGGTTTGGAGAGGAGTCCCAAGAGACCCAGTACTTC. Encoded protein: CASRGFGEESQETQYF. The V and J genes are TRBV2 and TRBJ2-5, with no clear D. The CDR3 is 16 residues long. Germline loops: CDR1 SNHLY, CDR2 FYNNEI. The V and J ends lost 6 bases and 1 base respectively, with 18 bases between them.

This clonotype was recorded a few times. The chain employs TRBV29-1 and TRBJ2-1; D is ambiguous. Germline loops: CDR1 SQVTM, CDR2 ANQGSEA. Trimming removed 5 bases at V and 0 bases at J, with 17 bases between. The CDR3 has 16 residues. CDR3 in amino acids: CSVQNKRSSSYNEQFF. The CDR3, as DNA: TGCAGCGTTCAGAACAAGCGCTCGAGCTCCTACAATGAGCAGTTCTTC.